This TCR beta chain is drawn from a study of T cells in Graves' hyperthyroidism and ophthalmopathy. The study's findings and limits: Blood also contained most expanded thyroid clonotypes above 0.001. Ophthalmopathy was separated from stable hyperthyroidism by a 13 V-J model.

Germline-derived CDR1 and CDR2 are SGHTA and FQGNSA. V gave up 5 bases and J gave up 4 bases, with 11 bases separating them. The CDR3 loop spans 13 amino acids. Concerning this clonotype itself: Its antigen is unidentified.

Researchers amplified the TCR beta CDR3 regions from RNA transcripts. First-round RT-PCR with HTBI primers amplified the TCR CDR3 region. TCRdb reanalysed the multiplex PCR reads using MiXCR and keeps one entry per CDR3 protein. The sample holds around 600,000 distinct CDR3 sequences, approximately 15% seen once. Thyroid ultrasound, orbital computed tomography, clinical symptoms, and serum thyroxine and TRAb underpinned diagnoses. PBMCs were obtained from roughly 10 ml fresh peripheral blood. Sequencing was done on a sample of blood. The chain uses TRBV7-2 and TRBJ1-2, with D uncertain. The sequence came from a middle-aged woman with Graves' ophthalmopathy. The CDR3 protein is CASSPAGFYGYTF. DNA for the CDR3: TGTGCCAGCAGCCCAGCGGGATTCTATGGCTACACCTTC.